These T cell receptor beta chains were read from a single sample in a study of somatic mutations in cytotoxic T cells in rheumatoid arthritis. Sequencing used immunoSEQ multiplex PCR; TCRdb keeps in-frame clones, though not all of them. The data hold several thousand clones, with 60% to 75% observed a single time. The material sequenced was CD8+ T cells sorted from blood. These TCRs come from an adult with rheumatoid arthritis. CDR3s include the opening cysteine and the closing phenylalanine or tryptophan. The D gene is left open where the match is weak. Clone size is stated in some rows and not others, as once, few, many or a class when expanded.

>TRBJ1-1|NA|NA|TRBV7-9
TGTGCCAGCAGCTTAATTAGGACACAAGGGACTGAAGCTTTCTTT
CASSLIRTQGTEAFF
>TRBJ2-5|NA|NA|TRBV5-6
TGTGCCAGCAGCTCACGAGGGGAGGAGACCCAGTACTTC
CASSSRGEETQYF
>TRBJ2-7|TRBD1|NA|TRBV5-6
TGTGCCAGCAGCCCGGACAGGACCTACGAGCAGTACTTC
CASSPDRTYEQYF
>TRBJ2-1|NA|NA|TRBV19
TGTGCCAGTAGTGTGGGGCGAGACTTTGATGAGCAGTTCTTC
CASSVGRDFDEQFF
>TRBJ2-5|NA|NA|TRBV15
TGTGCCACCAGCAGAGATCTGAGGGAGACCCAGTACTTC
CATSRDLRETQYF
>TRBJ2-7|NA|NA|TRBV6-5
TGTGCCAGCAGCCCCCTATCAGGTTCCTACGAGCAGTACTTC
CASSPLSGSYEQYF
>TRBJ2-5|TRBD2|NA|TRBV7-3
TGTGCCAGCAGCTTAAGCGGGGGAACAGAGACCCAGTACTTC
CASSLSGGTETQYF
>TRBJ1-2|NA|NA|TRBV6-1
TGTGCCAGCAGTGTTGCAGAACGGGACTATGGCTACACCTTC
CASSVAERDYGYTF
>TRBJ2-1|TRBD1|few|TRBV7-9
TGTGCCAGCAGACAGGGGGTCAATGAGCAGTTCTTC
CASRQGVNEQFF
>TRBJ2-7|TRBD1|NA|TRBV6-5
TGTGCCAGCAGTCCCGGACAGGGTTCCTACGAGCAGTACTTC
CASSPGQGSYEQYF
>TRBJ1-4|TRBD1|NA|TRBV15
TGTGCCACCAGCAGAGAGACGACAGGGAGTGAAAAACTGTTTTTT
CATSRETTGSEKLFF
>TRBJ1-1|NA|NA|TRBV30
TGTGCCTGGAAAAAGACTTCCATGAACACTGAAGCTTTCTTT
CAWKKTSMNTEAFF
>TRBJ2-5|TRBD2|NA|TRBV7-9
TGTGCCAGCAGCTTTCCGATGACGGGGGGGCAAGAGACCCAGTACTTC
CASSFPMTGGQETQYF
>TRBJ2-3|TRBD2|NA|TRBV13
TGTGCCAGCAGGCCTTTTCTAGCGGGGGGGCCCCGTCTCGATACGCAGTATTTT
CASRPFLAGGPRLDTQYF
>TRBJ2-7|TRBD1|NA|TRBV5-6
TGTGCCAGCAGCGAAGGACAGGCTAGCTCCTACGAGCAGTACTTC
CASSEGQASSYEQYF
>TRBJ2-7|NA|NA|TRBV7-9
TGTGCCAGCAGCCCCGAAGGAGGGACGTACTTC
CASSPEGGTYF
>TRBJ2-3|TRBD2|NA|TRBV13
TGTGCCAGCAGCCTAGCGGGGGGCACTAGCACAGATACGCAGTATTTT
CASSLAGGTSTDTQYF
>TRBJ2-3|NA|NA|TRBV2
TGTGCCAGCAGTGAAGCGAGTCAGGGCTCGGTGTATTTT
CASSEASQGSVYF
>TRBJ2-1|NA|NA|TRBV7-2
TGTGCCAGCAGCCCGGACTCGTTCAGCTCCTACAATGAGCAGTTCTTC
CASSPDSFSSYNEQFF
>TRBJ1-1|NA|few|TRBV29-1
TGCAGCGGAAGGATGAACCCGGGAGCTTTCTTT
CSGRMNPGAFF
>TRBJ1-3|TRBD1|few|TRBV9
TGTGCCAGCAGCGTAGCCGGACAGGGGAAGTCCACCATATATTTT
CASSVAGQGKSTIYF
>TRBJ1-3|NA|NA|TRBV7-2
TGTGCCAGCAGCTTAATCGGGAGAAGCTCTGGAAACACCATATATTTT
CASSLIGRSSGNTIYF
>TRBJ2-3|NA|once|TRBV7-2
TGTGCCAGCAGCCAACTCACAGATACGCAGTATTTT
CASSQLTDTQYF
>TRBJ2-1|NA|few|TRBV4-1
TGCGCCAGCAGCCAAGAACAGGGTAGGGGCTACAATGAGCAGTTCTTC
CASSQEQGRGYNEQFF
>TRBJ1-5|NA|NA|TRBV10-3
TGTGCCATCAGTGAGAGGGGGGAAGGGAGCAATCAGCCCCAGCATTTT
CAISERGEGSNQPQHF
>TRBJ2-5|TRBD2|NA|TRBV6-6
TGTGCCAGCAGACCCGGACTAGCGGGGGGGCGGGAGACCCAGTACTTC
CASRPGLAGGRETQYF
>TRBJ2-5|NA|NA|TRBV11-2
TGTGCCAGCAGCCTTCGACAGTTGGGTCGAGAGACCCAGTACTTC
CASSLRQLGRETQYF
>TRBJ2-2|NA|NA|TRBV7-9
TGTGCCAGCAGCCGACCCGGGACCACAACCCGGGAGCTGTTTTTT
CASSRPGTTTRELFF
>TRBJ1-5|NA|NA|TRBV4-1
TGCGCCAGCAGCCAAGAGGGATATAGCAATCAGCCCCAGCATTTT
CASSQEGYSNQPQHF
>TRBJ2-2|NA|NA|TRBV5-1
TGCGCCAGCAGCTCAATGACTAGAGGAAACACCGGGGAGCTGTTTTTT
CASSSMTRGNTGELFF
>TRBJ1-1|NA|few|TRBV5-1
TGCGCCAGCAGCTTGGCTCCAGGGAACACTGAAGCTTTCTTT
CASSLAPGNTEAFF
>TRBJ1-2|TRBD1|NA|TRBV5-4
TGTGCCAGCAGCCATGGGGACAGAAACTATGGCTACACCTTC
CASSHGDRNYGYTF
>TRBJ1-5|NA|NA|TRBV6-1
TGTGCCAGCAGTGAAGCTGCCGGGAGCAATCAGCCCCAGCATTTT
CASSEAAGSNQPQHF
>TRBJ2-7|NA|NA|TRBV4-1
TGCGCCAGCAGCCAAGAATGGCCAGCGGTCCCCTACGAGCAGTACTTC
CASSQEWPAVPYEQYF
>TRBJ1-2|NA|NA|TRBV11-1
TGTGCCAGCAGCGAGGGTCCCTATGGCTACACCTTC
CASSEGPYGYTF
>TRBJ2-5|TRBD2|NA|TRBV7-6
TGTGCCAGCAGCTTAGCACTAGCGGCCTGGGAGACCCAGTACTTC
CASSLALAAWETQYF
>TRBJ2-3|NA|NA|TRBV7-2
TGTGCCAGCAGCTTAGATCCGTATAGGGAAGACACCACAGATACGCAGTATTTT
CASSLDPYREDTTDTQYF
>TRBJ2-7|TRBD1|once|TRBV30
TGTGCCTGGACGGGGACAGGCCGATCCTACGAGCAGTACTTC
CAWTGTGRSYEQYF
>TRBJ1-2|NA|NA|TRBV5-8
TGTGCCAGCAGCCCCGTAACAGGACTCGATGGCTACACCTTC
CASSPVTGLDGYTF
>TRBJ2-1|TRBD2|NA|TRBV27
TGTGCCAGCAGTCCCTCTTGGCTAGCGGGGGATTACAAACCTGGGGACAATGAGCAGTTCTTC
CASSPSWLAGDYKPGDNEQFF
>TRBJ2-7|NA|NA|TRBV5-1
TGCGCCAGCAGCTCGACGGTAAGCTACGAGCAGTACTTC
CASSSTVSYEQYF
>TRBJ1-2|NA|NA|TRBV30
TGTGCCTGGAGTTCAAAATCCAGGTCTTATGGCTACACCTTC
CAWSSKSRSYGYTF
>TRBJ2-1|TRBD1|NA|TRBV7-6
TGTGCCAGCAGCTTAGGAGACAGGGGCTATAACAATGAGCAGTTCTTC
CASSLGDRGYNNEQFF
>TRBJ2-3|NA|few|TRBV7-8
TGTGCCAGCAGCGGTACCGATGCCAGGGCGCAAGATACGCAGTATTTT
CASSGTDARAQDTQYF
>TRBJ2-3|NA|NA|TRBV4-3
TGCGCCAGCAGCTTTGGGTGGGCAGATACGCAGTATTTT
CASSFGWADTQYF
>TRBJ2-7|NA|NA|TRBV30
TGTGCCTGGACCCCCCCCCTAGTGGGGAACTACGAGCAGTACTTC
CAWTPPLVGNYEQYF
>TRBJ2-3|TRBD1|NA|TRBV5-1
TGCGCCAGCAGCGGATTAGACAGGGTCACAGATACGCAGTATTTT
CASSGLDRVTDTQYF
>TRBJ1-2|NA|NA|TRBV4-1
TGCGCCAGCAGCCAAGGACAGGCTAACTATGGCTACACCTTC
CASSQGQANYGYTF
>TRBJ2-2|TRBD1|NA|TRBV29-1
TGCAGCGTTGCCATCGGGACAGGGTGGCCCGGGGAGCTGTTTTTT
CSVAIGTGWPGELFF
>TRBJ1-6|NA|NA|TRBV5-1
TGCGCCAGCAGACCGACCAGGACCAACGGCTATAATTCACCCCTCCACTTT
CASRPTRTNGYNSPLHF
>TRBJ2-2|TRBD2|NA|TRBV7-9
TGTGCCAGCAGCCTAGCGGGGGCTCTGGCGAACACCGGGGAGCTGTTTTTT
CASSLAGALANTGELFF
>TRBJ1-6|NA|NA|TRBV27
TGTGCCAGCGGATTACGACATAATTCACCCCTCCACTTT
CASGLRHNSPLHF
>TRBJ2-1|TRBD2|NA|TRBV2
TGTGCCAGCAGTGTTAGCGGGGGGAGCGACAATCATGTGCAGTTCTTC
CASSVSGGSDNHVQFF
>TRBJ2-1|NA|once|TRBV30
TGTGCCTGGAGTGATCAGGGAGGGGGTCCCAACCTTCCCTACAATGAGCAGTTCTTC
CAWSDQGGGPNLPYNEQFF
>TRBJ1-2|TRBD1|NA|TRBV2
TGTGCCAGCAGTGAAACAGGGGGCCCTTTTTTTTATGGCTACACCTTC
CASSETGGPFFYGYTF
>TRBJ2-3|NA|NA|TRBV7-6
TGTGCCAGCAGCTTAGGGACTGGAGTTAGCACAGATACGCAGTATTTT
CASSLGTGVSTDTQYF